The 14 T cell receptor beta chains below were found in one sample sequenced in a study of shared clonotypes between healthy human individuals (dated by TCRdb to between 2020 and 2021). The library was made by the immunoSEQ multiplex PCR assay. Entries here come from immuneACCESS through TCRdb and include only in-frame sequences with V and J called. Some clones fail to appear in such tables; in the studies checked, an unresolved V gene covers under half of the shortfall, and the cause of the remainder is unknown. In all, the sample holds 2,500,000 or so clones, and 93% of those were seen once. 0.36% of the sample rests with the top ten. The sample consisted of naive CD4+ T cells from PBMCs. Per the publication, the cell subset or site label means: CD45RA+ positively selected. The receptors originated from a man aged 18 to 35 in good health. Some clones in this sample may be carry-over from other donors' samples.

The J gene is TRBJ2-3, the V gene TRBV19; TRBD1 matches 8 bases. The CDR3 sequence is 13 residues long. The V and J ends lost 5 bases and 4 bases, in that order; junction bases with no gene match: 2. Per the germline V gene, CDR1 is LNHDA and CDR2 is SQIVND (reference sequence). The CDR3 reads CASSRRGPDTQYF. The CDR3 DNA follows: TGTGCCAGTAGTCGCAGGGGGCCAGATACGCAGTATTTT.

This clone appeared a single time. This chain uses TRBV11-3 with TRBJ2-2, with TRBD2 matching over 12 bases. The CDR3 is 18 residues long. Germline lookup yields CDR1 SGHNT and CDR2 YENEEA. Unmatched junction bases numbered 10, after V lost 1 base and J lost 7 bases. DNA of the CDR3: TGTGCCAGCAGCTTAGGACTAGCGGGAGAAGTGGGGCGCGGGGAGCTGTTTTTT. It encodes CASSLGLAGEVGRGELFF.

The genes are TRBV7-9 and TRBJ2-1; D unclear. Germline V gene data show CDR1 as SEHNR and CDR2 as FQNEAQ (reference sequence). There are 17 residues in the CDR3. Trimming removed 4 bases at V and 0 bases at J, with 16 bases between. The DNA for the CDR3 is TGTGCCAGCAGCTCCCAGACTCCCGTGAGCTCCTACAATGAGCAGTTCTTC. This encodes CASSSQTPVSSYNEQFF.

The chain uses TRBV5-1 and TRBJ2-7; TRBD1 might be the D (6 bases). Germline CDR1 is SGHRS and CDR2 is YFSETQ. The CDR3 is 14 amino acids. Trimming left V 4 bases short and J 1 base short, with 12 bases between. The CDR3, as DNA: TGCGCCAGCAGCAGCGACAGGTTATCCTACGAGCAGTACTTC. Translated, it gives CASSSDRLSYEQYF.

This chain links TRBV7-8 with TRBJ1-3; D is unresolved. This CDR3 has 16 amino acids. V lost 0 bases to trimming and J lost 3 bases, with 12 bases between them. The germline V gene encodes CDR1 SGHVS and CDR2 FQNEAQ. The CDR3 nucleotides are TGTGCCAGCAGCTTAGCTGGCGGGTTTTTTGGAAACACCATATATTTT. Its protein is CASSLAGGFFGNTIYF.

V gene TRBV18 combines with J gene TRBJ1-1; D gene uncertain. This CDR3 comprises 16 residues. Trimming removed 2 bases from V and 1 base from J, with 14 bases in between. Germline CDR1 KGHSH, CDR2 LQKENI. The DNA for the CDR3 is TGTGCCAGCTCACCATCCCCAGAGGTGGCGAACACTGAAGCTTTCTTT. It specifies CASSPSPEVANTEAFF. The complete variable domain, with remaining parts taken from reference TRBV18 and TRBJ1-1, reads NAGVMQNPRHLVRRRGQEARLRCSPMKGHSHVYWYRQLPEEGLKFMVYLQKENIIDESGMPKERFSAEFPKEGPSILRIQQVVRGDSAAYFCASSPSPEVANTEAFFGQGTRLTVV.

J is TRBJ2-1 and V is TRBV5-1; TRBD2 aligns across 8 bases. CDR1 and CDR2 from the germline V gene are SGHRS and YFSETQ. CDR3 length: 13 amino acids. With 0 bases clipped from V and 9 bases from J, the junction kept 2 bases outside the gene matches. CDR3: CASSLERETEQFF. CDR3 DNA: TGCGCCAGCAGCTTGGAGCGGGAGACTGAGCAGTTCTTC.

The rearrangement joins TRBV5-1 to TRBJ1-4; D gene ambiguous. In germline, CDR1 is SGHRS, CDR2 YFSETQ. V lost 4 bases to trimming and J lost 6 bases, with 19 bases between them. The length of the CDR3 is 16 residues. The CDR3 DNA sequence: TGCGCCAGCAGCCCGAGTCTGACGAAGGACTATGAAAAACTGTTTTTT. Amino acids: CASSPSLTKDYEKLFF.

The rearrangement links TRBV25-1 to TRBJ2-7; D unclear. Germline V gene data show CDR1 as MGHDK and CDR2 as SYGVNS. The CDR3 length is 15 residues. Trimming pared 3 bases from V and 3 bases from J, leaving 15 bases between. As DNA, the CDR3 is TGTGCCAGCAGTGATTCAGAACCCCCCGACTACGAGCAGTACTTC. Translation: CASSDSEPPDYEQYF.

The chain combines TRBV5-1 with TRBJ2-1, with TRBD1 matching over 10 bases. Germline V lookup: CDR1 SGHRS, CDR2 YFSETQ. Trimming took 2 bases from V and 6 from J; bases not matched to a gene: 5. The CDR3 runs to 15 residues. DNA for the CDR3: TGCGCCAGCAGCTTCGGGACAGGGGACATCAATGAGCAGTTCTTC. Translated, it gives CASSFGTGDINEQFF.

As to this clone: This same CDR3 is encoded by further DNA sequences in the sample. V gene TRBV2 combines with J gene TRBJ1-5; 8 nucleotides match TRBD1. V shed 6 bases and J 4 bases; nucleotides not matched to a gene: 5. The CDR3 runs 14 residues. Germline-derived CDR1 and CDR2 are SNHLY and FYNNEI. The CDR3, as DNA: TGTGCCAGCAGCCCAACAGGGGGTAATCAGCCCCAGCATTTT. Amino acid sequence: CASSPTGGNQPQHF.

V and J are TRBV28 and TRBJ1-1, with D maybe TRBD1 (6 bases). The CDR3 is made up of 15 amino acids. The V gene lost 4 bases and the J gene lost 3 bases, with 15 bases spanning the gap. CDR1 MDHEN and CDR2 SYDVKM come from the germline V gene. CDR3 nucleotide sequence: TGTGCCAGCAGTTCCCCGACAGGAAAGGACACTGAAGCTTTCTTT. Translating it yields CASSSPTGKDTEAFF.

This sequence joins TRBV6-5 and TRBJ2-5, with 9 bases lining up with TRBD1. The J call may be faulty, since TRBJ2-7 better matches the DNA end. This CDR3 is built from 14 residues. Germline V gene lookup returns CDR1 MNHEY and CDR2 SVGAGI. The CDR3 is CASSLRDREYEQYF. The CDR3, as DNA: TGTGCCAGCAGCCTCCGGGACAGGGAATACGAGCAGTACTTC.

This rearrangement joins TRBV11-2 to TRBJ2-7, with 7 bases lining up with TRBD1. The CDR3 has 15 residues. The germline gives CDR1 SGHAT, CDR2 FQNNGV. Trimming removed 3 bases from V and 4 bases from J; junction bases left unmatched: 9. As DNA, the CDR3 is TGTGCCAGCAGCTTGTTCCCACAGGGGAGTTACGAGCAGTACTTC. It translates to CASSLFPQGSYEQYF.